Detailed here is one TCR beta chain. The antigen is undetermined. Every TCR beta cDNA library bore unique molecular identifiers. T cells numbering roughly 0.9 to 10 million yielded cDNA molecules that totaled about 500,000. TCRdb reprocessed the PCR reads via MiXCR and lists one record per CDR3 protein. The table records hundreds of thousands of distinct CDR3 sequences, roughly three fifths of them present only once. The source of the sample is a study of post-analysis software for immune sequencing data. Study details: Courses of disease covered relapsing-remitting, secondary progressive and progressive-relapsing multiple sclerosis.

Study-wide findings and caveats: Controls significantly exceeded multiple sclerosis patients in normalized Chao1 diversity. F measure showed strong co-clustering of same-batch samples.

Sequencing used blood. The receptor's source is a girl aged 2-10 years with multiple sclerosis.

CDR3 in amino acids: CASSLVGERGQPQHF. CDR3 in DNA: TGCGCCAGCAGCTTGGTGGGGGAAAGGGGTCAGCCCCAGCATTTT. The rearrangement joins TRBV5-1 to TRBJ1-5, with a tentative D call TRBD1 (5 bases). Trimming left V 0 bases short and J 6 bases short, with 13 bases between. The germline CDR1 and CDR2 sequences are SGHRS and YFSETQ. The CDR3 loop spans 15 amino acids. The complete variable domain, with remaining parts taken from reference TRBV5-1 and TRBJ1-5, reads KAGVTQTPRYLIKTRGQQVTLSCSPISGHRSVSWYQQTPGQGLQFLFEYFSETQRNKGNFPGRFSGRQFSNSRSEMNVSTLELGDSALYLCASSLVGERGQPQHFGDGTRLSIL.